This entry is about one TCR beta chain. No antigen is known for it. The sample is drawn from a study of cytotoxic CD8 clonotypes in ibrutinib-treated CLL. Study summary: Average yields of around 230,000 productive templates and 100,000 or so productive rearrangements characterized the samples.

Germline V gene lookup returns CDR1 GTSNPN and CDR2 SVGIG (reference sequence). The ends lost 7 bases at V and 5 bases at J; junction bases unmatched: 8. The CDR3 consists of 13 residues. Extraction of roughly 2 micrograms of genomic DNA from cryopreserved PBMCs supplied material for TCR beta libraries. Deep sequencing aimed at 1 in 200,000 to 1 in 1 million T cells' resolution. Profiling relied on immunoSEQ multiplex PCR, and the TCRdb table lists in-frame clones only, not all of them. The table lists 200,000 to 250,000 clones, 60% to 80% of them singletons. Study-level results: Public clonotypes were rare and shrank or held steady on treatment.

The receptor's source is a human donor with chronic lymphocytic leukemia. The rearrangement uses TRBV30 and TRBJ2-7, with 10 positions matching TRBD1. The sequences come from PBMCs, collected after 12 months of ibrutinib treatment. Written as DNA, the CDR3 is TGTGCCTTGCATGACAGGGGGCTTAACGAGCAGTACTTC. It is translated as CALHDRGLNEQYF.